This T cell receptor beta chain was documented in a study of blood T cell repertoires in COVID-19. Study background: Spain, Italy and the United States supplied samples that represented acute and convalescent COVID-19. T cells, B-cell-depleted T cells, or PBMCs supplied cDNA or gDNA.

Clones were sequenced by immunoSEQ multiplex PCR, and TCRdb holds only the in-frame ones, with some missing. The repertoire consists of 100,000 to 150,000 clones, with about 89% occurring once and the leading ten covering about an eighth. V lost 11 bases to trimming and J lost 9 bases; unmatched junction nucleotides: 13. The CDR3 is 14 residues long. The germline V gene has CDR1 SNHLY and CDR2 FYNNEI. Sample: peripheral blood. The sequence derives from a woman in her 70s with COVID-19, enrolled during active disease. The chain has TRBV2 and TRBJ1-6; 7 bases are shared with TRBD1. The CDR3 DNA is TGTGCCGGCATTACAGGGGCCTCGGGTTCACCCCTCCACTTT. Its translation is CAGITGASGSPLHF. Complete variable domain (other parts from reference TRBV2 and TRBJ1-6): EPEVTQTPSHQVTQMGQEVILRCVPISNHLYFYWYRQILGQKVEFLVSFYNNEISEKSEIFDDQFSVERPDGSNFTLKIRSTKLEDSAMYFCAGITGASGSPLHFGNGTRLTVT.